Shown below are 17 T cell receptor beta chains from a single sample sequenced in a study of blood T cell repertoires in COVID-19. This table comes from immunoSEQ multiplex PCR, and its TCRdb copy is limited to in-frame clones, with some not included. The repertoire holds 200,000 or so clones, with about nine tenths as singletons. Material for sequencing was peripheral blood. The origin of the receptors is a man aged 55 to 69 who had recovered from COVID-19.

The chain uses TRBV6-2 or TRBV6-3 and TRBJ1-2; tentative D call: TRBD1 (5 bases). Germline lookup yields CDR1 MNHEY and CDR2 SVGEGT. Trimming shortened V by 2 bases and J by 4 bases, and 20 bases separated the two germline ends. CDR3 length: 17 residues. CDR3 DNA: TGTGCCAGCAGTTACCCGCTACGGGGGTCGACCTTCTATGGCTACACCTTC. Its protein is CASSYPLRGSTFYGYTF.

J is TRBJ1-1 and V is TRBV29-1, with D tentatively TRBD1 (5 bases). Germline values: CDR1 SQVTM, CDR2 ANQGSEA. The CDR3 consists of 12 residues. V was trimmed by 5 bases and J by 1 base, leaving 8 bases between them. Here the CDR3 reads CSVQRGNTEAFF. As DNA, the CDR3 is TGCAGCGTTCAAAGGGGGAACACTGAAGCTTTCTTT.

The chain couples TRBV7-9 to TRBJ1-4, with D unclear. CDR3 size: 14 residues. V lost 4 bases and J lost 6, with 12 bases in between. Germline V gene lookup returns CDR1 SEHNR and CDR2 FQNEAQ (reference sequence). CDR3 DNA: TGTGCCAGCAGCTCCGCGGGAGGCTATGAAAAACTGTTTTTT. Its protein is CASSSAGGYEKLFF.

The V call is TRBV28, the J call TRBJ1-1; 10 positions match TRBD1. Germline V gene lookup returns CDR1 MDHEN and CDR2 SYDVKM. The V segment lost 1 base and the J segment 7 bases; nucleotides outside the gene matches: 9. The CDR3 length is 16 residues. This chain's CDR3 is CASSLLPGQGEGEAFF. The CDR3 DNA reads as TGTGCCAGCAGTTTATTGCCCGGACAGGGGGAGGGTGAAGCTTTCTTT.

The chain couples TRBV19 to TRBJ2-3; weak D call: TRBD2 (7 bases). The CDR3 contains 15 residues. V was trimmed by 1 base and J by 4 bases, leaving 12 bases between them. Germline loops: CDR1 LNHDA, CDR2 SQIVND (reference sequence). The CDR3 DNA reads TGTGCCAGTAGTATAGGAGGGGGGGCCCCAGATACGCAGTATTTT. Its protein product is CASSIGGGAPDTQYF. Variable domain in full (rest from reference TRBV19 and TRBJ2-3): DGGITQSPKYLFRKEGQNVTLSCEQNLNHDAMYWYRQDPGQGLRLIYYSQIVNDFQKGDIAEGYSVSREKKESFPLTVTSAQKNPTAFYLCASSIGGGAPDTQYFGPGTRLTVL.

As DNA, the CDR3 is TGCGCCAGCAGCCAAGACAAGGAGCAGCCCCAGCATTTT. Translated, it gives CASSQDKEQPQHF. The rearrangement uses TRBV4-1 and TRBJ1-5, with no clear D. Between the trimmed V and J ends, which lost 0 bases and 7 bases, there was a span of 7 bases. The CDR3 consists of 13 residues. Germline V lookup: CDR1 MGHRA, CDR2 YSYEKL.

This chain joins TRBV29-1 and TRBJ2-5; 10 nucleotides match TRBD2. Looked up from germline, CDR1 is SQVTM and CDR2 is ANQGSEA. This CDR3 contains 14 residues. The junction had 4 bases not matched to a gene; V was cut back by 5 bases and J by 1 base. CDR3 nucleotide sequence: TGCAGCGTTTTAGCGGGAGGCTTCCAAGAGACCCAGTACTTC. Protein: CSVLAGGFQETQYF.

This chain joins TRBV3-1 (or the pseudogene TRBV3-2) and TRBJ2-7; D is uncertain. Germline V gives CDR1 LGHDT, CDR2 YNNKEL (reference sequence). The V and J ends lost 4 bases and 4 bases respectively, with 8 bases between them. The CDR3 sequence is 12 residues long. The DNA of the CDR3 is TGTGCCAGCAGCCGTTTCTTTTACGAGCAGTACTTC. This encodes CASSRFFYEQYF.

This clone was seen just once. CDR3: CASSFDSPMNTEAFF. CDR3 DNA sequence: TGTGCCAGCAGCTTCGATTCTCCTATGAACACTGAAGCTTTCTTT. The chain uses TRBV2 and TRBJ1-1; D ambiguous. There are 15 residues in the CDR3. Germline assignment: CDR1 SNHLY and CDR2 FYNNEI. Deletions cut 6 bases from V and 0 bases from J, with 14 bases between.

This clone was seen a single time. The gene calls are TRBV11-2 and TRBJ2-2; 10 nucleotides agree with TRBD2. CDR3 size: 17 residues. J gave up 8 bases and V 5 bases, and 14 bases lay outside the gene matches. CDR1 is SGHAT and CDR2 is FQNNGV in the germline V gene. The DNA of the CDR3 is TGTGCCAGCAGCATGGACGGGACTAGCGTTATTAAGGGGGAGCTGTTTTTT. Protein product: CASSMDGTSVIKGELFF.

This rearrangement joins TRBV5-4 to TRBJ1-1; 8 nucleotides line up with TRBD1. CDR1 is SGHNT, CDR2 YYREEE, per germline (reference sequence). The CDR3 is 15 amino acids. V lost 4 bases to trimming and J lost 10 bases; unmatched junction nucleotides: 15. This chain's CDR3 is CASSKGRGRVSGAFF. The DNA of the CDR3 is TGTGCCAGCAGCAAAGGCAGGGGGCGCGTGAGCGGAGCTTTCTTT.

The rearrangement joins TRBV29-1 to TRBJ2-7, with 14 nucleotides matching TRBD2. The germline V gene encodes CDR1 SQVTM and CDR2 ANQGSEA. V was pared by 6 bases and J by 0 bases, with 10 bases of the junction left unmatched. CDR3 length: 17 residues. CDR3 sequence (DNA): TGCAGCGTCCAAGGGGGGACTAGCGGGAGTAGCTCCTACGAGCAGTACTTC. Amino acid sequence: CSVQGGTSGSSSYEQYF.

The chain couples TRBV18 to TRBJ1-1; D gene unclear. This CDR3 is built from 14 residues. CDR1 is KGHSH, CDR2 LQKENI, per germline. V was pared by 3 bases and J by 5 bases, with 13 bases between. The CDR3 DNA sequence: TGTGCCAGCTCACCCACGTCCTCGGGGACTGAAGCTTTCTTT. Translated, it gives CASSPTSSGTEAFF.

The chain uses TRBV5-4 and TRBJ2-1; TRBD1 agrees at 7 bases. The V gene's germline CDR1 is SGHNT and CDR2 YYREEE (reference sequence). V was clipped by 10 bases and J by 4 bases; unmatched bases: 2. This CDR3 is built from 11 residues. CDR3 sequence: CAFRGYNEQFF. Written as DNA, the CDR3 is TGTGCCTTCAGGGGGTACAATGAGCAGTTCTTC.

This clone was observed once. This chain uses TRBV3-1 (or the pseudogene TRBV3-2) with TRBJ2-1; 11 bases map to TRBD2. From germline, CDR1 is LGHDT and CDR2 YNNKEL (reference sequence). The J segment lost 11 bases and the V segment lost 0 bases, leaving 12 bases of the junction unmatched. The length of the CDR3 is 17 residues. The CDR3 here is CASSQDSRGLAGRKQFF. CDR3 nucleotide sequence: TGTGCCAGCAGCCAAGATTCTAGAGGACTAGCGGGCAGAAAGCAGTTCTTC.

The CDR3 DNA reads TGTGCCAGCAGTTCAGGGGGTATCTCTGGGGCCAACGTCCTGACTTTC. Translation: CASSSGGISGANVLTF. This chain links TRBV28 with TRBJ2-6; the match to TRBD1 covers 7 bases. V shed 4 bases and J 0 bases; nucleotides not matched to a gene: 3. This CDR3 is built from 16 residues. CDR1 is MDHEN and CDR2 is SYDVKM in the germline V gene.

In DNA, the CDR3 is TGTGCCAGCAGCCCCACAGGGGGGGTCCAATCCTCCTACAATGAGCAGTTCTTC. Its translation: CASSPTGGVQSSYNEQFF. V is TRBV7-3 and J is TRBJ2-1, with D possibly being TRBD1 (8 bases). V lost 5 bases to trimming and J lost 0 bases, with 20 bases between them. CDR3 length equals 18 residues. Germline CDR1 is SGHTA and CDR2 is FQGTGA.